Listed below are T cell receptor beta chains from one sample, sequenced in a study of T cell repertoires and HLA-DP antigens. Assay: immunoSEQ multiplex PCR; the TCRdb copy retains only in-frame clones and omits some. The sample consists of some 120,000 clones, 85% to 95% of them appearing once. Their target antigens are unknown. Material for sequencing was CD4+ T cells from PBMCs. The receptors shown here come from a young woman in good health and CMV-seronegative. Both conserved end residues are trimmed from each CDR3. A D gene is named only where the DNA matches it firmly.

D gene | V gene | CDR3 protein
TRBD1 | TRBV12-5 | ASGFVPGTGATNYGYT
. | TRBV11-2 | ASSPLTGDHEKLF
TRBD1 | TRBV2 | ASSAGQGNQPQH
. | TRBV4-1 | ASSQGRAYSNQPQH
. | TRBV10-3 | AISRVSYEQY
. | TRBV2 | ARKMNTEAF
. | TRBV18 | ASSPALADYNEQF
. | TRBV11-3 | ASSLDGPGVTGELF
TRBD1 | TRBV7-9 | ASSRIRGPATNEKLF
. | TRBV10-1 | ASRPGVGDTGELF
. | TRBV6-1 | ASSESVGYGYT
. | TRBV7-8 | ASSNRLSAETQY
TRBD2 | TRBV7-6 | ASSLRVRREFRDTQY
. | TRBV6-1 | ASSERHSSFRGTDTQY
. | TRBV5-1 | ASSTGQLLGNTIY